The following is a TCR beta chain sequence with its context. Its specificity is not known. The authors drew around 11 milliliters of peripheral blood from each donor. Whenever a sample was processed, at least 7 million PBMCs were isolated. The data belong to a study of blood T cells in healthy people across ages. The study, taken as a whole, reports: Higher diversity and more naive CD4+ cells were features of long-lived donors, compared to aged donors.

For the second PCR, which ran for roughly 6 to 12 cycles, a sample-barcoded 5' primer and a J-beta primer mix were used. MiXCR, run by TCRdb on the 5' RACE reads, gives a single entry per CDR3 protein. The sample has roughly 1,800,000 distinct CDR3 sequences, less than 50% seen once. Specimen: blood. The clonotype comes from a woman in her thirties or forties in good health.

CDR3 amino acids: CASSLHRDAGELFF. CDR3 DNA: TGTGCCAGCAGCTTACACAGGGATGCCGGGGAGCTGTTTTTT. This chain links TRBV7-9 with TRBJ2-2; D perhaps matches TRBD1 (6 bases). Germline V gene sequence: CDR1 SEHNR, CDR2 FQNEAQ (reference sequence). This CDR3 has 14 amino acids. Trimming removed 2 bases at V and 6 bases at J, with 10 bases between.